This T cell receptor beta chain stems from a study of human T cells and chemical hapten exposure. Study-level background: DPC at 2% was the sensitizing agent, placed on about 2 cm by about 2 cm of upper inner arm skin. Scalp application of diphenylcyclopropenone was performed weekly in patients across the entire approximately 24-week study.

Per the authors' pipeline: Samples ranged from about 20,000 to 750,000 TCRs, with a median of around 100,000. From the RACE reads, TCRdb called clonotypes with MiXCR, one entry per CDR3 protein. TCRdb, rather than the study authors, made the V and J calls. The repertoire holds some 190,000 distinct CDR3 sequences, 20% to 25% seen once, with over 6.5% in the top ten. Documented time point: patch test 1, 2 weeks after DPC sensitization. Treatment in this sample: therapeutic diphenylcyclopropenone sensitization with weekly scalp DPC. Patients had alopecia, were aged 18 to 70, and were not pregnant. Per germline, CDR1 SGHTA and CDR2 FQGNSA. Trimming stripped 3 bases from V and 1 base from J, with 7 bases between. The CDR3 sequence is 14 residues long.

This clonotype originated in a woman aged 45-59 years with alopecia areata. Some clones in this sample may be carry-over from other donors' samples. This chain connects TRBV7-2 to TRBJ2-1, with no clear D. Specimen: whole blood, collected in connection with sensitization to the hapten diphenylcyclopropenone (DPC). The CDR3 reads CASSFKQSYNEQFF. The CDR3 DNA sequence: TGTGCCAGCAGCTTTAAACAGTCCTACAATGAGCAGTTCTTC. Filled out from reference TRBV7-2 and TRBJ2-1, the complete variable domain reads GAGVSQSPSNKVTEKGKDVELRCDPISGHTALYWYRQSLGQGLEFLIYFQGNSAPDKSGLPSDRFSAERTGGSVSTLTIQRTQQEDSAVYLCASSFKQSYNEQFFGPGTRLTVL.